This T cell receptor beta chain was identified in a study of regulatory T cells in long-lasting Graves disease. The study, taken as a whole, reports: Among samples with persistent disease, TRBV28, TRBJ1-2 and TRBJ2-5 were favored. Relative to new patients (approximately 960), persistent patients exhibited greater sharing of public clonotypes (approximately 2,800).

Time point reported: newly diagnosed GD, antithyroid drugs for less than 3 months. PBMCs were the source of the RNA used for TCR sequencing. Arm-PCR of CDR3 regions and iRepertoire HTBI primers were used to build TCR beta libraries. MiXCR was run by TCRdb on the multiplex PCR reads, yielding one entry per CDR3 protein. The data contain roughly 250,000 distinct CDR3 sequences, around a sixth of them singletons. This CDR3 spans 15 amino acids. CDR1 is SGHTA and CDR2 is FQGNSA in the germline V gene. The junction had 13 bases not matched to a gene; V was cut back by 8 bases and J by 8 bases. In this sample, this clonotype turned up many times. Antigen specificity is unknown. The same sample was also used in a study of T cells in Graves' hyperthyroidism and ophthalmopathy.

The V and J genes are TRBV7-2 and TRBJ2-1, with 9 nucleotides matching TRBD2. The source is a woman in her twenties or thirties with Graves disease. The sequenced sample was peripheral blood mononuclear cells (PBMCs), obtained at new diagnosis, from a patient treated with antithyroid drugs. CDR3 region: CASSLAGADTYEQFF. CDR3 bases: TGTGCCAGCTCCTTAGCGGGGGCGGATACCTATGAGCAGTTCTTC.